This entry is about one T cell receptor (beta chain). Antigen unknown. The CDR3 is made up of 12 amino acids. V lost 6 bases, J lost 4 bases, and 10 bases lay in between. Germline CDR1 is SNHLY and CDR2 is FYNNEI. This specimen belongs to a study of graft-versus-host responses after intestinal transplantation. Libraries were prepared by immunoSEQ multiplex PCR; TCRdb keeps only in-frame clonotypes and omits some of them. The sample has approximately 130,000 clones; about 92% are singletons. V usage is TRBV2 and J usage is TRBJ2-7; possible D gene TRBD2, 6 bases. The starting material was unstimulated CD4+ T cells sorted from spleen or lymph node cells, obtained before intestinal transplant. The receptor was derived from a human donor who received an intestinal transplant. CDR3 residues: CASRPLAYEQYF. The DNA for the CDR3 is TGTGCCAGCAGGCCCCTAGCGTACGAGCAGTACTTC.